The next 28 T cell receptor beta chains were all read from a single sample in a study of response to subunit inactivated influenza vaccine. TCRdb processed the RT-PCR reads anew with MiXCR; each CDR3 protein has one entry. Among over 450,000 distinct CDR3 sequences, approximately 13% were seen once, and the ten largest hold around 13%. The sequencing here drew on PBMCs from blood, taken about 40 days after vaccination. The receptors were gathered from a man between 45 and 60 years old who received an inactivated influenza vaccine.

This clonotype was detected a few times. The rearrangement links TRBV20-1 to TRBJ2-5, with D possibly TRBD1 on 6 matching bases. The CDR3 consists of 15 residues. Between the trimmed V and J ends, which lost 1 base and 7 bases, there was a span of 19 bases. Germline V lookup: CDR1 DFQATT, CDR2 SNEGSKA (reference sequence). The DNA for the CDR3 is TGCAGTGCTAGAGCCCTTGACTTCCGAGGGGGGACCCAGTACTTC. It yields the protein CSARALDFRGGTQYF.

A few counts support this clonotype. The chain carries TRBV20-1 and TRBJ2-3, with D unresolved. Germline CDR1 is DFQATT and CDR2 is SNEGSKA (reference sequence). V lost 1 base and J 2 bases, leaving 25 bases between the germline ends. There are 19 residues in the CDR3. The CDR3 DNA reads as TGCAGTGCTAGAGTTACGGATATACATCAGCGAGTACCCACAGATACGCAGTATTTT. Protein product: CSARVTDIHQRVPTDTQYF.

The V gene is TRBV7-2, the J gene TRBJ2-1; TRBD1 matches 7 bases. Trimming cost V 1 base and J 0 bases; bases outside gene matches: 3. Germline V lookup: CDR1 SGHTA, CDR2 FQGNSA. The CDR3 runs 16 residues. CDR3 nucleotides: TGTGCCAGCAGCTTAGTAGGGACAGCCTCCTACAATGAGCAGTTCTTC. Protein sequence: CASSLVGTASYNEQFF.

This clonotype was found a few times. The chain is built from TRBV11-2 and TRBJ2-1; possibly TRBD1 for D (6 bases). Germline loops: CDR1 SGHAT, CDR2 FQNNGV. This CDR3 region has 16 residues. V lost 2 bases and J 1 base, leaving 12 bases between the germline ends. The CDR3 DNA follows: TGTGCCAGCAGCTTAACTACAGGGACGTCCTACAATGAGCAGTTCTTC. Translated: CASSLTTGTSYNEQFF.

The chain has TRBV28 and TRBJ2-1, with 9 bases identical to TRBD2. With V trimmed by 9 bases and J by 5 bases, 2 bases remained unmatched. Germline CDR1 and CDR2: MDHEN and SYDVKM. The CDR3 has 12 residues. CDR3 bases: TGTGCCAGTCAGCGGGGGGACAATGAGCAGTTCTTC. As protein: CASQRGDNEQFF.

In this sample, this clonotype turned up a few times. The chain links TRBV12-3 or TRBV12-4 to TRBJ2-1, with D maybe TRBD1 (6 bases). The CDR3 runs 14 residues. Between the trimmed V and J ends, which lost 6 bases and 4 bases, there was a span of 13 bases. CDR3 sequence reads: CASRNRDPYNEQFF. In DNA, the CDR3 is TGTGCCAGCAGGAACAGGGATCCTTACAATGAGCAGTTCTTC.

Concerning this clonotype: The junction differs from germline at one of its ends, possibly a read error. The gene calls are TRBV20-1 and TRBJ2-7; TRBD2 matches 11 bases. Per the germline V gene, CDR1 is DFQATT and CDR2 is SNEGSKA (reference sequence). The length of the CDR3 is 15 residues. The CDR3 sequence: CSARAGLAASYEQHF. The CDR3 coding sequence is TGCAGTGCTAGGGCGGGACTAGCGGCCTCCTACGAGCAGCACTTC.

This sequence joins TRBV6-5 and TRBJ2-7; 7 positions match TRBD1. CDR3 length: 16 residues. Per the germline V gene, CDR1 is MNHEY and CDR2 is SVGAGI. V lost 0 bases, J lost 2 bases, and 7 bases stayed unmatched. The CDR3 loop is CASSYSSAGGPYEQYF. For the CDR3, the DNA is TGTGCCAGCAGTTACTCGAGTGCAGGGGGTCCCTACGAGCAGTACTTC.

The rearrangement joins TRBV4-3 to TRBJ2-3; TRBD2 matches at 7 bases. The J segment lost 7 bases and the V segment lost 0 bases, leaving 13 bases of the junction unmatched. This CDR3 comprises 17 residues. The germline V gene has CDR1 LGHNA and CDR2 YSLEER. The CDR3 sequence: CASSQDRVTSLLHTQYF. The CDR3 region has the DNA TGCGCCAGCAGCCAAGATAGGGTGACTAGCTTACTCCATACGCAGTATTTT.

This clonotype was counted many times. The DNA for the CDR3 is TGTGCCAGCTCACCGGGACAGTTCAACTCCTACAATGAGCAGTTCTTC. Translated: CASSPGQFNSYNEQFF. The J gene is TRBJ2-1, the V gene TRBV18; TRBD1 matches at 7 bases. The germline gives CDR1 KGHSH, CDR2 LQKENI. The V segment lost 3 bases and the J segment 0 bases; nucleotides outside the gene matches: 5. This CDR3 spans 16 amino acids.

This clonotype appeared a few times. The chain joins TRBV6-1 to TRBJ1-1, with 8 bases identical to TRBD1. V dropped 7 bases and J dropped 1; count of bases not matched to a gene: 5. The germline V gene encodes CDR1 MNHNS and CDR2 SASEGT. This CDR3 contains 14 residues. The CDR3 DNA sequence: TGTGCCAGCAAGCAGGGGGCGCCGAACACTGAAGCTTTCTTT. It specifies CASKQGAPNTEAFF.

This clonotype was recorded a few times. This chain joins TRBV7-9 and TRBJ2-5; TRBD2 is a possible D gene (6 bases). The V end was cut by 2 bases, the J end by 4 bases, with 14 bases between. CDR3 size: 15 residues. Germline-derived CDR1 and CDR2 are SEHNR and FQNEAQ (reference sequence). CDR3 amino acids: CASSLPALGGETQYF. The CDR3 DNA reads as TGTGCCAGCAGCTTACCAGCATTGGGAGGAGAGACCCAGTACTTC.

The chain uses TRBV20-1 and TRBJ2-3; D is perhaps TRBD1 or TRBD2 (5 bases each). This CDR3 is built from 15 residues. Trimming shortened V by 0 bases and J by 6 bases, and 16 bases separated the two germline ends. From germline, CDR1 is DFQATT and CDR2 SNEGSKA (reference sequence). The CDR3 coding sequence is TGCAGTGCTAGAGAGGGAGCAGGGAGAGGGGATACGCAGTATTTT. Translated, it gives CSAREGAGRGDTQYF.

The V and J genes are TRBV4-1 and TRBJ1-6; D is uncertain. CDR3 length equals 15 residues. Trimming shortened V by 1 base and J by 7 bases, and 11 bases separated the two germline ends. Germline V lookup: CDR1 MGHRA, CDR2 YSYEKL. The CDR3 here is CASSQAYSDNSPLHF. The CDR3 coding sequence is TGCGCCAGCAGCCAAGCCTACAGCGACAATTCACCCCTCCACTTT.

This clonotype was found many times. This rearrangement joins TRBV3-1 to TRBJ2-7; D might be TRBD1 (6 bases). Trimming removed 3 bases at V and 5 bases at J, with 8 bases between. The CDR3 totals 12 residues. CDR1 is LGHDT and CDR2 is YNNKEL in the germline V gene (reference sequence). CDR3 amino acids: CASSQGADEQYF. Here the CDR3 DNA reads TGTGCCAGCAGCCAGGGGGCGGACGAGCAGTACTTC.

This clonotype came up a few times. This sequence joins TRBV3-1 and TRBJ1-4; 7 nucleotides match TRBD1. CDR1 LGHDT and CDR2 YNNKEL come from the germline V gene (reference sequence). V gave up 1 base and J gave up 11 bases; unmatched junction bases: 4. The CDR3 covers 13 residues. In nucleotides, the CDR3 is TGTGCCAGCAGCCAAGGCAGGGGGTATAAACTGTTTTTT. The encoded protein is CASSQGRGYKLFF.

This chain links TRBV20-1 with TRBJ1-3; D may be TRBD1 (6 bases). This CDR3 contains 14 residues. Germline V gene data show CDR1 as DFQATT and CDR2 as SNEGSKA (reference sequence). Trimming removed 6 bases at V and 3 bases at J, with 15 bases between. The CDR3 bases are TGCAGTGCCCGCCTCCTGGACAGTGGAAACACCATATATTTT. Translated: CSARLLDSGNTIYF.

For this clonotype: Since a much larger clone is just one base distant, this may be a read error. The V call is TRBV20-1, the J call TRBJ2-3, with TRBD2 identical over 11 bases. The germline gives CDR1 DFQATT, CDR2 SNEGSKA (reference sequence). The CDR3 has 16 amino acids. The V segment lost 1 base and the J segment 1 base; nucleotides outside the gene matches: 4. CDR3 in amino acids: CSARGGLAERTDTQYF. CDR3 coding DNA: TGCAGTGCTAGAGGGGGACTAGCGGAGCGCACAGATACGCAGTATTTT.

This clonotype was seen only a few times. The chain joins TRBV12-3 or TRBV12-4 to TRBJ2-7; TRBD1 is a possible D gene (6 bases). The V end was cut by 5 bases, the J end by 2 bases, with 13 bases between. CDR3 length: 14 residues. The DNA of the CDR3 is TGTGCCAGCAGTCGCACGGACAGTCCCTACGAGCAGTACTTC. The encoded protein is CASSRTDSPYEQYF.

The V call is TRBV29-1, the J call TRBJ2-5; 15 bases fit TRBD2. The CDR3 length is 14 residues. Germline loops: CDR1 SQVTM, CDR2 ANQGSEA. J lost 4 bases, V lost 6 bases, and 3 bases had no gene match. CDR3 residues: CSVGTSGGLETQYF. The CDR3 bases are TGCAGCGTGGGGACTAGCGGGGGGTTAGAGACCCAGTACTTC.

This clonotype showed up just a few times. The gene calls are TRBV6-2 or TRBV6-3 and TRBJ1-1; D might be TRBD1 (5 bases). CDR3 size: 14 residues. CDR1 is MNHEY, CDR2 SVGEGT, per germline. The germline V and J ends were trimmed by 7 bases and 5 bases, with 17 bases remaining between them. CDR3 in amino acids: CASKGTGRGTEAFF. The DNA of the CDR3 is TGTGCCAGCAAGGGCACAGGACGGGGGACTGAAGCTTTCTTT.

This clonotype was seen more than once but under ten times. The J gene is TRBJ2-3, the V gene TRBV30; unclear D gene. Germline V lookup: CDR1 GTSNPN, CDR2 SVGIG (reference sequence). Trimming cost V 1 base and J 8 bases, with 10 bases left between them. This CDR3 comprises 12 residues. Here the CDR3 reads CAWSDFILTQYF. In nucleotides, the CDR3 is TGTGCCTGGAGTGACTTCATCCTTACGCAGTATTTT.

The CDR3 here is CASSYASGGSYEQYF. CDR3 nucleotide sequence: TGTGCCAGCAGTTACGCGTCGGGGGGCTCCTACGAGCAGTACTTC. The V call is TRBV6-5, the J call TRBJ2-7; 7 positions agree with TRBD2. The CDR3 covers 15 residues. Germline V gene data show CDR1 as MNHEY and CDR2 as SVGAGI. The V gene end was trimmed by 2 bases and the J gene end by 0 bases; junction bases not matched to a gene: 4.

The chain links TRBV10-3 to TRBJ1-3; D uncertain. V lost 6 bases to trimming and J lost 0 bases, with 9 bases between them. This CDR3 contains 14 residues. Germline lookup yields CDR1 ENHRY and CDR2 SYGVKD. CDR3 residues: CAIRERDSGNTIYF. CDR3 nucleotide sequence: TGTGCCATCAGAGAAAGGGACTCTGGAAACACCATATATTTT.

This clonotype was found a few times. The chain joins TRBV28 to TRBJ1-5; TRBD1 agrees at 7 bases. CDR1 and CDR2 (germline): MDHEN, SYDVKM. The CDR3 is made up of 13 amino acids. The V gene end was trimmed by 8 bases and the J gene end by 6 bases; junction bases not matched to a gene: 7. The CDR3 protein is CASGRQGRQPQHF. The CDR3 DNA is TGTGCCAGCGGAAGACAGGGACGTCAGCCCCAGCATTTT.

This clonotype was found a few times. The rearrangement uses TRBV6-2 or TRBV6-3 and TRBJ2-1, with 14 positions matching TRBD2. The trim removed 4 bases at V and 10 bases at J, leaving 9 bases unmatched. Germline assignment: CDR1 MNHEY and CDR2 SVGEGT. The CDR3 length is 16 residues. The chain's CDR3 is CASSSTTSGRAWEQFF. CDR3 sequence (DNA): TGTGCCAGCAGTTCGACGACTAGCGGGAGGGCCTGGGAGCAGTTCTTC.

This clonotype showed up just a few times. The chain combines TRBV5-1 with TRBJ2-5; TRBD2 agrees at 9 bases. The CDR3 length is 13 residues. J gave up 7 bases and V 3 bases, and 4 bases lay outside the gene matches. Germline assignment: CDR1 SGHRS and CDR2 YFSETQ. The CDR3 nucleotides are TGCGCCAGCAGCTCCCCAGCGGGGGGGACCCAGTACTTC. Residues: CASSSPAGGTQYF.

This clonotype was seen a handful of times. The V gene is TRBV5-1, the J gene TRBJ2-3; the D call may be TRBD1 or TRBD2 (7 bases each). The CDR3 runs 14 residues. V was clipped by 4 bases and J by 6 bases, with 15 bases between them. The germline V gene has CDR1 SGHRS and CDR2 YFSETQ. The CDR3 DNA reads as TGCGCCAGCAGCACCAGGGGGGGCGGGGATACGCAGTATTTT. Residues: CASSTRGGGDTQYF.